This TCR beta chain was sequenced in a study of blood T cell repertoires in COVID-19. Study-level information: COVID-19 samples collected from the United States, Italy and Spain covered acute and convalescent phases. Nucleic acid was either cDNA or gDNA, and it came from T cells, B-cell-depleted T cells, or PBMCs.

Germline lookup yields CDR1 SGHTA and CDR2 FQGNSA. The CDR3 length is 14 residues. Trimming shortened V by 5 bases and J by 4 bases, and 12 bases separated the two germline ends. Original processing notes: Amplification from reference gene primers served as the basis for estimated nucleated cell counts. TCRdb's copy holds only in-frame clones and misses some; the assay was immunoSEQ multiplex PCR. V, J and clone size were drawn from that table, and D and trimming were deduced from the DNA. Of around 130,000 clones in the sample, approximately 84% were seen once. The J gene is TRBJ1-5, the V gene TRBV7-2; the D gene is possibly TRBD1 (6 bases). The source is a woman of 80 years or more with acute or convalescent COVID-19. Sequences were obtained from peripheral blood. The CDR3 DNA sequence: TGTGCCAGCAGCCCCACAGGGAATAATCAGCCCCAGCATTTT. This sequence encodes CASSPTGNNQPQHF.